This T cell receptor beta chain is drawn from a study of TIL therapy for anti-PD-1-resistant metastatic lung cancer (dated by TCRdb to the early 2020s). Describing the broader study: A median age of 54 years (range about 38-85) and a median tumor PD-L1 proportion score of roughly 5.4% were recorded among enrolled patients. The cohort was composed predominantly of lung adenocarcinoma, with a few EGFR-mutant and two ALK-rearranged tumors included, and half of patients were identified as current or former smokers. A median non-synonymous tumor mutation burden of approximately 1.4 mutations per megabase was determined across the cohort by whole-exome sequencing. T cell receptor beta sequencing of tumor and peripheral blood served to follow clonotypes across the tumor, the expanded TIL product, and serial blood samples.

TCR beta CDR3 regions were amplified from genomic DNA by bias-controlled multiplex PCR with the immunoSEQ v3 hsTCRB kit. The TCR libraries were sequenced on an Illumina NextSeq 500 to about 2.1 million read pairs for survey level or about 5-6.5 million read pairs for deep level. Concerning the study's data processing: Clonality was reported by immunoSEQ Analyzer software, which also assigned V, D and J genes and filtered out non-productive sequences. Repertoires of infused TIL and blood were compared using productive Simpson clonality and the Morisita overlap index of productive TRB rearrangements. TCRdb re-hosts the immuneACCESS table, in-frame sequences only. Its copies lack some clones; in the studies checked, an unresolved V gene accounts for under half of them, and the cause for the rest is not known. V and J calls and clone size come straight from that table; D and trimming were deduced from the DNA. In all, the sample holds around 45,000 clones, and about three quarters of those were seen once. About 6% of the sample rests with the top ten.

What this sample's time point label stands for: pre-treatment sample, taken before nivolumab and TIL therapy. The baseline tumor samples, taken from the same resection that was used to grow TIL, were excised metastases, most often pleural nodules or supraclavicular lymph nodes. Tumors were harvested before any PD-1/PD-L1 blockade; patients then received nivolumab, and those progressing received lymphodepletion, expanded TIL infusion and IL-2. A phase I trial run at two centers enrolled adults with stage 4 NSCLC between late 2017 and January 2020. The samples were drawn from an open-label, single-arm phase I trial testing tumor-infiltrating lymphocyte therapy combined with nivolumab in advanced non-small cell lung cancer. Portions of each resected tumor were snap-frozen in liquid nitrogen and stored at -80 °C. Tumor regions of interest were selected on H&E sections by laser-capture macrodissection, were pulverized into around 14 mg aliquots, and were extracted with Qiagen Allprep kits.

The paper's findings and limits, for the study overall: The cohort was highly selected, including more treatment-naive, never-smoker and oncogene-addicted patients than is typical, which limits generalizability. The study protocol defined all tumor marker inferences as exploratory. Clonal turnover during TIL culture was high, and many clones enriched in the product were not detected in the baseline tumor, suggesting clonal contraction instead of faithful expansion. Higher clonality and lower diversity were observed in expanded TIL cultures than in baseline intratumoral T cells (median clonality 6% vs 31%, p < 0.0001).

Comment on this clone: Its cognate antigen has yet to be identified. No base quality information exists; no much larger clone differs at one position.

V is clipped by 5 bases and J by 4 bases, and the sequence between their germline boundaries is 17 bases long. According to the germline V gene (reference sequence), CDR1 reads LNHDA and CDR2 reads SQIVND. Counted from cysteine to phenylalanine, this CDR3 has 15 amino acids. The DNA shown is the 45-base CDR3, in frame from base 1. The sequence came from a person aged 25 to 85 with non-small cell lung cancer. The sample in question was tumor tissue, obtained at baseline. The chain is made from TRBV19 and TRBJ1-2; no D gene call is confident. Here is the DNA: TGTGCCAGTAGTTTTTATCCGCCGGGAGGCTATGGCTACACCTTC. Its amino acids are CASSFYPPGGYGYTF.